These 25 T cell receptor beta chains share one sample of origin, sequenced in a study of identical twins' blood T cells. TCRdb re-called the 5' RACE reads with MiXCR, one entry per CDR3 protein. The sample lists 400,000 or so distinct CDR3 sequences, 25% to 35% occurring once. The sample comprised PBMCs. These receptors came from a woman aged 18-55 years in good health.

In its sample, this clonotype was seen once. The chain carries TRBV7-2 and TRBJ1-5; D unresolved. Germline-derived CDR1 and CDR2 are SGHTA and FQGNSA. This CDR3 spans 12 amino acids. Trimming left V 6 bases short and J 9 bases short, with 12 bases between. This chain's CDR3 is CASSHFPWPQHF. The CDR3 DNA reads as TGTGCCAGCAGTCATTTCCCTTGGCCCCAGCATTTT. The whole variable domain, remainder taken from reference TRBV7-2 and TRBJ1-5, is GAGVSQSPSNKVTEKGKDVELRCDPISGHTALYWYRQSLGQGLEFLIYFQGNSAPDKSGLPSDRFSAERTGGSVSTLTIQRTQQEDSAVYLCASSHFPWPQHFGDGTRLSIL.

The sample holds a few counts of this clonotype. This chain connects TRBV5-1 to TRBJ2-2, with D unclear. The CDR3 contains 13 residues. V was clipped by 3 bases and J by 2 bases, with 5 bases between them. Per germline, CDR1 SGHRS and CDR2 YFSETQ. The CDR3 nucleotides are TGCGCCAGCAGCTCCCAAAACACCGGGGAGCTGTTTTTT. It translates to CASSSQNTGELFF.

The gene calls are TRBV29-1 and TRBJ1-1; TRBD1 is a possible D gene (5 bases). V lost 5 bases and J lost 9, with 16 bases in between. The CDR3 runs 12 residues. The germline V gene encodes CDR1 SQVTM and CDR2 ANQGSEA. The CDR3 DNA reads TGCAGCGTTCCCGTGGGGCAGCATAAAGCTTTCTTT. Its protein product is CSVPVGQHKAFF.

The chain has TRBV4-3 and TRBJ2-1; D remains ambiguous. From germline, CDR1 is LGHNA and CDR2 YSLEER. The CDR3 runs to 13 residues. The germline V and J ends were trimmed by 1 base and 6 bases, with 7 bases remaining between them. CDR3 coding DNA: TGCGCCAGCAGCCAAGGAAGAAGCAATGAGCAGTTCTTC. Translated: CASSQGRSNEQFF.

The CDR3 DNA reads as TGTGCCAGCTCCAACCAGGGGGGGACGCACACTGAAGCTTTCTTT. Protein: CASSNQGGTHTEAFF. The rearrangement uses TRBV18 and TRBJ1-1, with TRBD1 identical over 7 bases. From germline, CDR1 is KGHSH and CDR2 LQKENI. The ends lost 6 bases at V and 3 bases at J; junction bases unmatched: 10. CDR3 length: 15 residues. Full variable domain (missing parts from reference TRBV18 and TRBJ1-1): NAGVMQNPRHLVRRRGQEARLRCSPMKGHSHVYWYRQLPEEGLKFMVYLQKENIIDESGMPKERFSAEFPKEGPSILRIQQVVRGDSAAYFCASSNQGGTHTEAFFGQGTRLTVV.

The V call is TRBV5-6, the J call TRBJ1-2, with 9 nucleotides matching TRBD1. Trimming took 5 bases from V and 5 from J; bases not matched to a gene: 10. CDR1 and CDR2 from the germline V gene are SGHDT and YYEEEE. The CDR3 covers 15 residues. The CDR3 sequence is CASSFTGGAEYGYTF. The CDR3 bases are TGTGCCAGCAGTTTTACAGGGGGCGCTGAGTATGGCTACACCTTC.

Details on this clonotype: A much larger clone lies one base from this, so it may be a read error. V is TRBV6-2 or TRBV6-3 and J is TRBJ1-1, with D unclear. Germline V lookup: CDR1 MNHEY, CDR2 SVGEGT. The CDR3 extends over 16 amino acids. CDR3 in amino acids: CAGSYSSLGLNTEAFF. CDR3 coding DNA: TGTGCCGGCAGTTACTCGAGTTTGGGCCTGAACACTGAAGCTTTCTTT.

This chain joins TRBV20-1 and TRBJ2-3; possible D gene TRBD2, 6 bases. The V and J ends lost 4 bases and 4 bases respectively, with 12 bases between them. This CDR3 has 13 amino acids. CDR1 is DFQATT, CDR2 SNEGSKA, per germline (reference sequence). The CDR3 sequence is CSATSPGADTQYF. The CDR3 nucleotides read TGCAGTGCTACCTCGCCGGGGGCAGATACGCAGTATTTT.

This chain uses TRBV13 with TRBJ2-1; D is ambiguous. Trimming shortened V by 0 bases and J by 8 bases, and 5 bases separated the two germline ends. Germline CDR1 reads PRHDT; CDR2 reads FYEKMQ (reference sequence). The CDR3 is 12 amino acids. CDR3 nucleotide sequence: TGTGCCAGCAGCTTAGGTTCGGATGAGCAGTTCTTC. Its translation is CASSLGSDEQFF.

The genes are TRBV6-6 and TRBJ2-7, with D possibly matching TRBD2 (6 bases). Deletions cut 5 bases from V and 0 bases from J, with 14 bases between. The V gene's germline CDR1 is MNHNY and CDR2 SVGAGI (reference sequence). There are 15 residues in the CDR3. The CDR3 loop reads CASSAGSGRSYEQYF. The DNA for the CDR3 is TGTGCCAGCAGTGCGGGGTCGGGCCGCTCCTACGAGCAGTACTTC.

The rearrangement uses TRBV11-2 and TRBJ2-1; TRBD2 agrees at 14 bases. The CDR3 extends over 15 amino acids. J was trimmed by 7 bases and V by 2 bases; bases with no gene match: 1. Germline V gene lookup returns CDR1 SGHAT and CDR2 FQNNGV. DNA of the CDR3: TGTGCCAGCAGCTTATGGACTAGCGGGGGGAATGAGCAGTTCTTC. This codes for CASSLWTSGGNEQFF.

This clonotype appeared a single time. The V call is TRBV29-1, the J call TRBJ1-1; the D is unclear. This CDR3 contains 13 residues. V was pared by 1 base and J by 2 bases, with 8 bases between. Germline CDR1 SQVTM, CDR2 ANQGSEA. The CDR3 DNA is TGCAGCGTTGAAGTCGCGGTTAACACTGAAGCTTTCTTT. Translation gives CSVEVAVNTEAFF.

There are a few counts of this clonotype. The chain has TRBV20-1 and TRBJ2-1, with D unclear. Trimming cost V 3 bases and J 10 bases, with 10 bases left between them. The length of the CDR3 is 11 residues. The germline V gene has CDR1 DFQATT and CDR2 SNEGSKA (reference sequence). The CDR3 loop is CSASGGREQFF. As DNA, the CDR3 is TGCAGTGCTAGCGGCGGAAGGGAGCAGTTCTTC.

Concerning this clonotype itself: This CDR3 fails to terminate in the conserved phenylalanine or tryptophan, so it likely reflects a read error. The gene calls are TRBV2 and TRBJ1-5, with D hard to call. The CDR3 contains 13 residues. Trimming cost V 7 bases and J 3 bases, with 10 bases left between them. Per germline, CDR1 SNHLY and CDR2 FYNNEI. The DNA for the CDR3 is TGTGCCAGCACAATACTAAACAATCAGCCCCAGCATCTT. Its protein is CASTILNNQPQHL.

This chain links TRBV20-1 with TRBJ2-1; either TRBD1 or TRBD2 may supply D (6 bases each). The V end lost 5 bases, the J end lost 7 bases, and 12 bases lay between the germline ends. There are 12 residues in the CDR3. Germline lookup yields CDR1 DFQATT and CDR2 SNEGSKA (reference sequence). CDR3 residues: CSADQGGNEQFF. CDR3 sequence (DNA): TGCAGTGCTGACCAAGGGGGGAATGAGCAGTTCTTC.

This clonotype was seen only a few times. At one end the junction does not follow the germline gene, possibly because of a read error. V and J are TRBV7-2 and TRBJ2-1; 7 bases are a match to TRBD1. The CDR3 covers 15 residues. In germline, CDR1 is SGHTA, CDR2 FQGNSA. The CDR3 here is CASSVGTVRYNGQFF. Written as DNA, the CDR3 is TGTGCCAGCAGCGTAGGGACAGTCCGGTACAATGGGCAGTTCTTC.

The sample holds a few counts of this clonotype. The genes are TRBV7-9 and TRBJ1-4; no firm D call. This CDR3 contains 11 residues. The germline V gene has CDR1 SEHNR and CDR2 FQNEAQ (reference sequence). V was trimmed by 5 bases and J by 10 bases, leaving 8 bases between them. CDR3 in amino acids: CASSPTGKLFF. DNA of the CDR3: TGTGCCAGCAGCCCGACTGGAAAACTGTTTTTT.

This clonotype was observed a handful of times. This chain uses TRBV12-3 or TRBV12-4 with TRBJ1-1; a possible D gene is TRBD1 (6 bases). V lost 7 bases to trimming and J lost 1 base, with 10 bases between them. This CDR3 contains 13 residues. CDR3 sequence: CASTEGQNTEAFF. The CDR3 coding sequence is TGTGCCAGCACCGAGGGACAGAACACTGAAGCTTTCTTT.

This clonotype showed up just once. The chain links TRBV29-1 to TRBJ1-2, with D perhaps matching TRBD1 (5 bases). Germline CDR1 reads SQVTM; CDR2 reads ANQGSEA. Trimming took 3 bases from V and 5 from J, leaving 13 bases between them. The CDR3 spans 13 residues. This CDR3 reads CSVEGGEGYGYTF. CDR3 coding DNA: TGCAGCGTTGAGGGGGGAGAGGGTTATGGCTACACCTTC.

Concerning this clonotype: This may come from a read error, since a much larger clone is one base off. J is TRBJ2-1 and V is TRBV29-1; tentative D call: TRBD1 (6 bases). CDR1 is SQVTM and CDR2 is ANQGSEA in the germline V gene. CDR3 length: 14 residues. CDR3 DNA sequence: TGCAGCGTACCGGGACACCTAGGCTACAATGGGCAGTTCTTC. Translation: CSVPGHLGYNGQFF.

The V and J genes are TRBV12-3 or TRBV12-4 and TRBJ1-6; 9 nucleotides agree with TRBD1. Germline trimming cut 8 bases from V and 9 bases from J; bases unmatched to any gene: 5. This CDR3 spans 13 amino acids. For the CDR3, the DNA is TGTGCCAGCTCAGGACAGGGGAGTTCACCCCTCCACTTT. It translates to CASSGQGSSPLHF.

This clonotype has ten or more counts. V usage is TRBV2 and J usage is TRBJ1-1; the D gene is possibly TRBD1 (6 bases). Germline CDR1 reads SNHLY; CDR2 reads FYNNEI. Trimming took off 7 bases at V and 8 bases at J, with 17 bases between the two ends. The CDR3 extends over 13 amino acids. The CDR3 sequence is CASNHRVLAEAFF. The CDR3 DNA follows: TGTGCCAGCAACCACAGGGTATTAGCGGAAGCTTTCTTT.

This clonotype was detected only a few times. The genes are TRBV27 and TRBJ2-2, with a possible D match to TRBD2 (5 bases). V dropped 3 bases and J dropped 0 bases, with 8 bases sitting between them. The CDR3 sequence is 15 residues long. CDR1 is MNHEY, CDR2 SMNVEV, per germline (reference sequence). As DNA, the CDR3 is TGTGCCAGCAGTTTTGAGGGTCCGAACACCGGGGAGCTGTTTTTT. Protein: CASSFEGPNTGELFF.

This clonotype was found many times. The chain has TRBV29-1 and TRBJ1-2; the D gene is possibly TRBD1 (6 bases). This CDR3 has 13 amino acids. V was cut by 5 bases and J by 4 bases, with 14 bases left in between. CDR1 and CDR2 from the germline V gene are SQVTM and ANQGSEA. The CDR3 is CSVQTGSRYGYTF. CDR3 bases: TGCAGCGTTCAAACAGGGTCCCGCTATGGCTACACCTTC. The full variable domain, in which reference TRBV29-1 and TRBJ1-2 provide the parts outside the CDR3, is SAVISQKPSRDICQRGTSLTIQCQVDSQVTMMFWYRQQPGQSLTLIATANQGSEATYESGFVIDKFPISRPNLTFSTLTVSNMSPEDSSIYLCSVQTGSRYGYTFGSGTRLTVV.

The sample holds a few counts of this clonotype. The chain uses TRBV5-5 and TRBJ1-1, with a tentative D call TRBD1 (5 bases). CDR1 and CDR2 (germline): SGHKS, YYEKEE (reference sequence). Trimming cost V 2 bases and J 8 bases, with 10 bases left between them. The CDR3 is 12 amino acids. The CDR3 sequence: CASSFFNREAFF. CDR3 DNA: TGTGCCAGCAGCTTTTTCAACAGGGAAGCTTTCTTT.